This TCR beta chain stems from a study of T cells expressing NK-cell markers. The cDNA for TCR beta came from 5'RACE template switching with UMIs. TCRdb re-called the 5' RACE reads and catalogs CDR3 proteins one per entry, DNA excluded. The sample table includes 90,000 to 130,000 distinct CDR3 sequences. Germline V lookup: CDR1 SQVTM, CDR2 ANQGSEA. This CDR3 is 11 amino acids long. The clonotype was recovered from a woman between 18 and 69 years old in good health. V and J are TRBV29-1 and TRBJ2-2; the TCRdb D gene call, TRBD2, has no DNA to confirm it. Input material: blood T cells: a sorted CD56 or NKG2C T cell subset, CD4+ or CD8+ T cells, or bulk PBMC T cells (not recorded which). This CDR3 is CSVVRAGELFF.